This T cell receptor beta chain was sequenced for a study of blood T cell repertoires in COVID-19. Trimming removed 3 bases at V and 4 bases at J, with 10 bases between. The CDR3 has 14 amino acids. CDR1 MNHNS and CDR2 SASEGT come from the germline V gene. TCRdb's table, derived via immunoSEQ multiplex PCR, lists solely in-frame clones and lacks some. This sample yields around 250,000 clones, of which around 82% are seen a single time; 5.7% belongs to the top ten. This receptor was obtained from a man aged 80 or over with acute or convalescent COVID-19. Sample: peripheral blood. This rearrangement joins TRBV6-1 to TRBJ1-3; D remains ambiguous. The CDR3: CASSEKQAGNTIYF. The CDR3 DNA follows: TGTGCCAGCAGTGAGAAGCAGGCCGGAAACACCATATATTTT.